A single sample gave rise to the 4 T cell receptor beta chains below, sequenced in a study of T-cell reconstitution after alpha-beta-depleted transplantation in children (dated by TCRdb to the mid-2010s). The library was produced with PCR. Reads for this sample came from an Illumina HiSeq 2500. To normalize quantification of the TCRbeta repertoire, the TCR libraries were built with molecular barcoding that relied on unique molecular identifiers. Through fastp at Q25 and MiXCR, TCRdb rebuilt clones from the public reads, retaining in-frame beta chains. Rows with one shared CDR3 protein collapse into an entry with the most common genes and DNA. The sample table contains a few hundred thousand distinct CDR3 sequences; only one count was recorded for roughly 11% of them. The ten largest clones capture 4.5% to 6% of the sample. The sample consisted of PBMCs from the stem cell graft donor, taken from the stem cell graft. The receptors shown here come from a human donor who donated a stem cell graft to a child with acute myeloid leukemia.

This clonotype was detected ten times or more. Here the CDR3 reads CASTAGGNNSPLHF. In DNA, the CDR3 is TGTGCCAGCACGGCAGGGGGGAATAATTCACCCCTCCACTTT. V usage is TRBV12-3 or TRBV12-4 and J usage is TRBJ1-6; 7 bases map to TRBD1. The CDR3 loop spans 14 amino acids. V lost 7 bases and J lost 5; bases outside the gene matches: 5.

The chain links TRBV25-1 to TRBJ1-6; a weak D match, TRBD1 (6 bases). From germline, CDR1 is MGHDK and CDR2 SYGVNS. The CDR3 contains 16 residues. V lost 1 base, J lost 7 bases, and 14 bases lay in between. The CDR3 is CASSESSGTWNSPLHF. The CDR3 bases are TGTGCCAGCAGTGAATCCTCCGGGACATGGAATTCACCCCTCCACTTT. The entire variable domain, with the rest obtained from reference TRBV25-1 and TRBJ1-6, is as follows: EADIYQTPRYLVIGTGKKITLECSQTMGHDKMYWYQQDPGMELHLIHYSYGVNSTEKGDLSSESTVSRIRTEHFPLTLESARPSHTSQYLCASSESSGTWNSPLHFGNGTRLTVT.

The chain has TRBV20-1 and TRBJ1-3; D unresolved. The germline gives CDR1 DFQATT, CDR2 SNEGSKA (reference sequence). Trimming took 0 bases from V and 1 from J, leaving 7 bases between them. The CDR3 extends over 14 amino acids. The CDR3: CSARDDTSGNTIYF. The CDR3 DNA is TGCAGTGCTAGAGATGACACATCTGGAAACACCATATATTTT.

The genes are TRBV12-3 or TRBV12-4 and TRBJ1-1; unclear D gene. There are 14 residues in the CDR3. Trimming pared 4 bases from V and 5 bases from J, leaving 14 bases between. CDR3 bases: TGTGCCAGCAGTTCGGCGGCGGGATGGACTGAAGCTTTCTTT. Its translation is CASSSAAGWTEAFF.